These T cell receptor beta chains were read from a single sample in a study of blood T cells in healthy people across ages. TCRdb ran MiXCR on the 5' RACE reads and lists one entry per CDR3 protein. The table includes 550,000 to 800,000 distinct CDR3 sequences, 21% detected once. Sequenced: blood. The receptors stem from a man between 65 and 85 years old in good health. CDR3s include the opening cysteine and the closing phenylalanine or tryptophan. The D gene is left open where the match is weak. Not every row has a clone size; where given, it reads once, few, many or a size class.

CDR3aa: CASLGQEGYNEKLFF; CDR3nt: TGTGCCAGCCTGGGACAGGAGGGCTATAATGAAAAACTGTTTTTT; d_gene: TRBD1; v_gene: TRBV28; j_gene: TRBJ1-4; abundance: few
CDR3aa: CASRPGQGAYEQYF; CDR3nt: TGTGCCAGCAGGCCGGGACAGGGAGCCTACGAGCAGTACTTC; d_gene: TRBD1; v_gene: TRBV28; j_gene: TRBJ2-7; abundance: .
CDR3aa: CSVAGESEKLFF; CDR3nt: TGCAGCGTTGCGGGGGAGAGTGAAAAACTGTTTTTT; d_gene: .; v_gene: TRBV29-1; j_gene: TRBJ1-4; abundance: once
CDR3aa: CASSVELVLNEQFF; CDR3nt: TGTGCCAGCAGTGTGGAGCTAGTCCTGAATGAGCAGTTCTTC; d_gene: .; v_gene: TRBV6-1; j_gene: TRBJ2-1; abundance: .
CDR3aa: CASSPGTSEQYF; CDR3nt: TGTGCCAGCTCTCCTGGGACTTCCGAGCAGTACTTC; d_gene: .; v_gene: TRBV6-5; j_gene: TRBJ2-7; abundance: .
CDR3aa: CAISGSGVPISYEQYF; CDR3nt: TGTGCCATCAGCGGTTCGGGGGTCCCTATATCCTACGAGCAGTACTTC; d_gene: .; v_gene: TRBV10-3; j_gene: TRBJ2-7; abundance: few
CDR3aa: CASSPLGTEAFF; CDR3nt: TGTGCCAGCAGCCCCCTTGGCACTGAAGCTTTCTTT; d_gene: .; v_gene: TRBV7-6; j_gene: TRBJ1-1; abundance: .
CDR3aa: CATGRTGDTDTQYF; CDR3nt: TGTGCCACAGGCAGGACAGGGGACACAGATACGCAGTATTTT; d_gene: TRBD1; v_gene: TRBV15; j_gene: TRBJ2-3; abundance: .
CDR3aa: CSARIAGAADTQYF; CDR3nt: TGCAGTGCTAGGATAGCGGGTGCAGCAGATACGCAGTATTTT; d_gene: TRBD2; v_gene: TRBV20-1; j_gene: TRBJ2-3; abundance: .
CDR3aa: CASSPGQALSGNTIYF; CDR3nt: TGTGCCAGCAGTCCCGGACAGGCACTCTCTGGAAACACCATATATTTT; d_gene: TRBD1; v_gene: TRBV9; j_gene: TRBJ1-3; abundance: once
CDR3aa: CASRLPGIYNSPLHF; CDR3nt: TGTGCCAGCAGACTCCCCGGGATATATAATTCACCCCTCCACTTT; d_gene: .; v_gene: TRBV27; j_gene: TRBJ1-6; abundance: few
CDR3aa: CASSPGLVTYNEQFF; CDR3nt: TGTGCCAGCAGCCCAGGACTAGTAACCTACAATGAGCAGTTCTTC; d_gene: TRBD2; v_gene: TRBV6-5; j_gene: TRBJ2-1; abundance: .
CDR3aa: CASGSASTDTQYF; CDR3nt: TGTGCCAGCGGGTCGGCTAGCACAGATACGCAGTATTTT; d_gene: .; v_gene: TRBV7-3; j_gene: TRBJ2-3; abundance: .
CDR3aa: CASSLQGLAGGVTSYEQYF; CDR3nt: TGTGCCAGCAGTTTACAGGGACTAGCGGGAGGGGTTACCTCCTACGAGCAGTACTTC; d_gene: TRBD2; v_gene: TRBV27; j_gene: TRBJ2-7; abundance: few
CDR3aa: CASSRSGTGGQDQETQYF; CDR3nt: TGTGCCAGCAGCCGCTCCGGGACAGGGGGCCAGGACCAAGAGACCCAGTACTTC; d_gene: TRBD1; v_gene: TRBV28; j_gene: TRBJ2-5; abundance: .
CDR3aa: CASSKQDNTEAFF; CDR3nt: TGCGCCAGCAGCAAACAGGACAACACTGAAGCTTTCTTT; d_gene: .; v_gene: TRBV4-3; j_gene: TRBJ1-1; abundance: few
CDR3aa: CSVEGVSGRPNSYNEQFF; CDR3nt: TGCAGCGTTGAAGGGGTTAGCGGGAGGCCCAACTCCTACAATGAGCAGTTCTTC; d_gene: TRBD2; v_gene: TRBV29-1; j_gene: TRBJ2-1; abundance: few
CDR3aa: CASSQGVGQGYNEQFF; CDR3nt: TGCGCCAGCAGCCAAGGAGTAGGACAGGGCTACAATGAGCAGTTCTTC; d_gene: TRBD1; v_gene: TRBV4-1; j_gene: TRBJ2-1; abundance: few
CDR3aa: CASSKEGAAKNIQYF; CDR3nt: TGTGCCAGCAGCAAAGAGGGAGCGGCCAAAAACATTCAGTACTTC; d_gene: .; v_gene: TRBV21-1; j_gene: TRBJ2-4; abundance: .
CDR3aa: CASSQVAGKAGELFF; CDR3nt: TGTGCCAGCAGCCAAGTAGCAGGGAAGGCCGGGGAGCTGTTTTTT; d_gene: .; v_gene: TRBV3-1; j_gene: TRBJ2-2; abundance: .
CDR3aa: CASSSPRASSYNEQFF; CDR3nt: TGTGCCAGCAGTTCCCCTCGGGCGAGCTCCTACAATGAGCAGTTCTTC; d_gene: .; v_gene: TRBV12-3/TRBV12-4; j_gene: TRBJ2-1; abundance: .
CDR3aa: CSARPRASLHRPQHF; CDR3nt: TGCAGTGCTAGGCCCAGGGCCAGCCTGCACCGGCCCCAGCATTTT; d_gene: .; v_gene: TRBV20-1; j_gene: TRBJ1-5; abundance: .
CDR3aa: CATSRGQGATEAFF; CDR3nt: TGTGCCACCAGCCGAGGACAGGGGGCCACTGAAGCTTTCTTT; d_gene: TRBD1; v_gene: TRBV15; j_gene: TRBJ1-1; abundance: few
CDR3aa: CASSELEFIRDTQYF; CDR3nt: TGTGCCAGCAGCGAATTAGAGTTTATACGAGATACGCAGTATTTT; d_gene: .; v_gene: TRBV7-9; j_gene: TRBJ2-3; abundance: .
CDR3aa: CASSQVLAGIHEQFF; CDR3nt: TGCGCCAGCAGCCAAGTACTAGCGGGAATACATGAGCAGTTCTTC; d_gene: TRBD2; v_gene: TRBV4-1; j_gene: TRBJ2-1; abundance: few
CDR3aa: CSASRALNEKLFF; CDR3nt: TGCAGTGCTAGCCGGGCCCTTAATGAAAAACTGTTTTTT; d_gene: .; v_gene: TRBV20-1; j_gene: TRBJ1-4; abundance: many
CDR3aa: CASKRGAGGEKLFF; CDR3nt: TGTGCCAGCAAAAGAGGGGCAGGGGGAGAAAAACTGTTTTTT; d_gene: TRBD1; v_gene: TRBV9; j_gene: TRBJ1-4; abundance: few
CDR3aa: CASSLGAGTDTQYF; CDR3nt: TGCGCCAGCAGCTTGGGGGCAGGCACAGATACGCAGTATTTT; d_gene: .; v_gene: TRBV5-1; j_gene: TRBJ2-3; abundance: few
CDR3aa: CASSYSGFGSYEQYF; CDR3nt: TGTGCCAGCAGTTACTCGGGGTTCGGCTCCTACGAGCAGTACTTC; d_gene: .; v_gene: TRBV6-5; j_gene: TRBJ2-7; abundance: few
CDR3aa: CAEPWGVSSYEQYF; CDR3nt: TGTGCCGAACCGTGGGGGGTGAGCTCCTACGAGCAGTACTTC; d_gene: .; v_gene: TRBV12-1; j_gene: TRBJ2-7; abundance: .
CDR3aa: CASSPAGEGETQYF; CDR3nt: TGTGCCAGCAGCCCGGCGGGAGAGGGAGAGACCCAGTACTTC; d_gene: TRBD2; v_gene: TRBV3-1; j_gene: TRBJ2-5; abundance: few
CDR3aa: CASSYRQHSGANVLTF; CDR3nt: TGTGCCAGCAGTTACCGACAGCACTCTGGGGCCAACGTCCTGACTTTC; d_gene: .; v_gene: TRBV28; j_gene: TRBJ2-6; abundance: once
CDR3aa: CASSNHPDREQYF; CDR3nt: TGTGCCAGCAGCAACCATCCTGATCGCGAGCAGTACTTC; d_gene: .; v_gene: TRBV7-9; j_gene: TRBJ2-7; abundance: .
CDR3aa: CASSYGGFDTEAFF; CDR3nt: TGTGCCAGCAGTTACGGGGGTTTTGACACTGAAGCTTTCTTT; d_gene: .; v_gene: TRBV6-2/TRBV6-3; j_gene: TRBJ1-1; abundance: .
CDR3aa: CASSTSPGLSYEQYF; CDR3nt: TGTGCCAGCAGTACATCTCCGGGACTTTCCTACGAGCAGTACTTC; d_gene: .; v_gene: TRBV6-5; j_gene: TRBJ2-7; abundance: .
CDR3aa: CATSRVATGVAEQYF; CDR3nt: TGTGCCACCAGCAGAGTCGCGACAGGGGTTGCCGAGCAGTACTTC; d_gene: TRBD1; v_gene: TRBV15; j_gene: TRBJ2-7; abundance: .
CDR3aa: CASSLQGREETQYF; CDR3nt: TGTGCCAGCAGCTTGCAGGGACGTGAGGAGACCCAGTACTTC; d_gene: .; v_gene: TRBV5-6; j_gene: TRBJ2-5; abundance: .
CDR3aa: CASSRPTEGYGYTF; CDR3nt: TGTGCCAGCAGCCGCCCGACGGAGGGCTATGGCTACACCTTC; d_gene: .; v_gene: TRBV5-6; j_gene: TRBJ1-2; abundance: .
CDR3aa: CASSQDYGQARYEQYF; CDR3nt: TGCGCCAGCAGCCAAGATTACGGACAGGCGCGCTACGAGCAGTACTTC; d_gene: TRBD1; v_gene: TRBV4-1; j_gene: TRBJ2-7; abundance: once
CDR3aa: CASSLGPDTQYF; CDR3nt: TGTGCCAGCAGCTTAGGACCAGATACGCAGTATTTT; d_gene: .; v_gene: TRBV7-2; j_gene: TRBJ2-3; abundance: many
CDR3aa: CASSRTGGSDTQYF; CDR3nt: TGTGCCAGCAGCAGGACAGGGGGCTCAGATACGCAGTATTTT; d_gene: TRBD1; v_gene: TRBV7-2; j_gene: TRBJ2-3; abundance: few
CDR3aa: CASGRAYEQYF; CDR3nt: TGTGCCAGCGGGAGGGCCTACGAGCAGTACTTC; d_gene: TRBD2; v_gene: TRBV25-1; j_gene: TRBJ2-7; abundance: .
CDR3aa: CSAGHTERLYNEQFF; CDR3nt: TGCAGTGCTGGACATACAGAAAGACTCTACAATGAGCAGTTCTTC; d_gene: .; v_gene: TRBV20-1; j_gene: TRBJ2-1; abundance: .
CDR3aa: CSASGLTGTSSYEQYF; CDR3nt: TGCAGTGCTAGTGGCCTTACCGGGACTAGCTCCTACGAGCAGTACTTC; d_gene: TRBD2; v_gene: TRBV20-1; j_gene: TRBJ2-7; abundance: few
CDR3aa: CAGSQVEGAEAFF; CDR3nt: TGTGCCGGCAGCCAAGTGGAGGGGGCAGAAGCTTTCTTT; d_gene: TRBD1; v_gene: TRBV3-1; j_gene: TRBJ1-1; abundance: .
CDR3aa: CASALNQPQHF; CDR3nt: TGTGCTAGTGCCTTAAATCAGCCCCAGCATTTT; d_gene: .; v_gene: TRBV12-5; j_gene: TRBJ1-5; abundance: few
CDR3aa: CASSFLVSGVTDTQYF; CDR3nt: TGTGCCAGCAGTTTCCTGGTTAGCGGGGTCACAGATACGCAGTATTTT; d_gene: TRBD2; v_gene: TRBV12-3/TRBV12-4; j_gene: TRBJ2-3; abundance: .
CDR3aa: CASSSGTGGAKDEAFF; CDR3nt: TGTGCCAGCAGCTCGGGGACAGGGGGCGCGAAGGATGAAGCTTTCTTT; d_gene: TRBD1; v_gene: TRBV5-5; j_gene: TRBJ1-1; abundance: few
CDR3aa: CASSSPGTALSYEQYF; CDR3nt: TGTGCCAGCAGTTCCCCCGGGACAGCCCTCTCCTACGAGCAGTACTTC; d_gene: TRBD1; v_gene: TRBV28; j_gene: TRBJ2-7; abundance: many
CDR3aa: CASSPGTPPDAQYF; CDR3nt: TGTGCCAGCTCACCAGGGACCCCGCCTGATGCGCAGTATTTT; d_gene: .; v_gene: TRBV18; j_gene: TRBJ2-3; abundance: .
CDR3aa: CASSQGGARQSQPQHF; CDR3nt: TGTGCCAGCAGCCAGGGGGGGGCCAGGCAAAGCCAGCCCCAGCATTTT; d_gene: .; v_gene: TRBV3-1; j_gene: TRBJ1-5; abundance: few
CDR3aa: CSARDYIRDTEAFF; CDR3nt: TGCAGTGCTAGAGATTATATTCGGGACACTGAAGCTTTCTTT; d_gene: .; v_gene: TRBV20-1; j_gene: TRBJ1-1; abundance: .
CDR3aa: CASSLSVSADTQYF; CDR3nt: TGTGCCAGCAGCTTAAGCGTGAGCGCAGATACGCAGTATTTT; d_gene: .; v_gene: TRBV7-3; j_gene: TRBJ2-3; abundance: .
CDR3aa: CAISGAGGPYEQYF; CDR3nt: TGTGCCATCAGTGGGGCGGGGGGGCCCTACGAGCAGTACTTC; d_gene: TRBD2; v_gene: TRBV10-3; j_gene: TRBJ2-7; abundance: many
CDR3aa: CASLESATFTDTQYF; CDR3nt: TGTGCCAGCTTGGAGTCAGCGACCTTCACAGATACGCAGTATTTT; d_gene: .; v_gene: TRBV5-6; j_gene: TRBJ2-3; abundance: .
CDR3aa: CASSVVPGNGQETQYF; CDR3nt: TGTGCCAGCAGCGTAGTGCCAGGAAACGGCCAAGAGACCCAGTACTTC; d_gene: .; v_gene: TRBV9; j_gene: TRBJ2-5; abundance: few
CDR3aa: CAISPGLAATDTQYF; CDR3nt: TGTGCCATCAGCCCGGGACTAGCGGCTACAGATACGCAGTATTTT; d_gene: TRBD2; v_gene: TRBV10-3; j_gene: TRBJ2-3; abundance: .